The subject of this entry is one TCR beta chain. Germline loops: CDR1 MNHEY, CDR2 SMNVEV (reference sequence). The CDR3 totals 15 residues. V lost 2 bases and J lost 4; bases outside the gene matches: 2. The PCR was carried out with 60 Vbeta primers and 13 Jbeta primers. Using immunoSEQ multiplex PCR, the repertoire was profiled, and TCRdb retains in-frame clones only, with some absent. The table lists roughly 160,000 clones, 87% of them singletons. Though probably carrying unrecorded immune exposures, donors were nominally healthy at sampling. The source of the sample is a study of cytomegalovirus exposure and HLA in healthy donors.

This receptor was identified in a woman in her thirties in good health and CMV-seronegative. The chain has TRBV27 and TRBJ2-3; 11 bases fit TRBD1. The sequencing input was PBMCs. The CDR3 DNA sequence: TGTGCCAGCAGTTTAGGGGGACAGGGGGCAGATACGCAGTATTTT. It encodes CASSLGGQGADTQYF.